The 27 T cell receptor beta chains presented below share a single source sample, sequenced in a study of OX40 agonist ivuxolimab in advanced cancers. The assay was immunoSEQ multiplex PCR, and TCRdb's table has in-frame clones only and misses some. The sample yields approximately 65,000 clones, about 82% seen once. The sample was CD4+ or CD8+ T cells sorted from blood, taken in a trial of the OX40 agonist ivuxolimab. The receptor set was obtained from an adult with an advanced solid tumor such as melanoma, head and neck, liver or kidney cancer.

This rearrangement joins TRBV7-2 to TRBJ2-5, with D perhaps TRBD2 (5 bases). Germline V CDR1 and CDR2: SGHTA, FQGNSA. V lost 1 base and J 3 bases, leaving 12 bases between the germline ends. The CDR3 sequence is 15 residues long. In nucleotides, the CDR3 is TGTGCCAGCAGCTTAGAGGTCTTGGAGGAAGAGACCCAGTACTTC. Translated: CASSLEVLEEETQYF.

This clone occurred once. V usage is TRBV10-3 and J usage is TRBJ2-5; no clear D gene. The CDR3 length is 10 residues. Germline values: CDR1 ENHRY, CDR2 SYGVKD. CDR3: CTPPQETQYF. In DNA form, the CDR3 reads TGTACGCCCCCCCAAGAGACCCAGTACTTC.

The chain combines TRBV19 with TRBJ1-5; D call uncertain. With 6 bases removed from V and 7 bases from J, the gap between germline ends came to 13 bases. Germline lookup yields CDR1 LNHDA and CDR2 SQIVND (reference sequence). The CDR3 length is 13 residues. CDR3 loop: CASRTRTGQPQHF. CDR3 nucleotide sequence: TGTGCCAGTAGAACTCGGACGGGGCAGCCCCAGCATTTT.

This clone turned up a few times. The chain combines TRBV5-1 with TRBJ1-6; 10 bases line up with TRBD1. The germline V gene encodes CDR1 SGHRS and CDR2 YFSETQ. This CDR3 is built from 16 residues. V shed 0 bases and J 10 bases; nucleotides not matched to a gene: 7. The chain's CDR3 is CASSLGDRGNGSPLHF. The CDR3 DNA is TGCGCCAGCAGCTTGGGGGACAGGGGTAATGGATCACCCCTCCACTTT.

The CDR3 sequence: CASSGDRGADTQYF. DNA for the CDR3: TGTGCCAGCAGTGGGGACAGGGGGGCAGATACGCAGTATTTT. The chain uses TRBV25-1 and TRBJ2-3, with 11 bases lining up with TRBD1. V gave up 4 bases and J gave up 4 bases; unmatched junction bases: 1. The CDR3 contains 14 residues. Looked up from germline, CDR1 is MGHDK and CDR2 is SYGVNS.

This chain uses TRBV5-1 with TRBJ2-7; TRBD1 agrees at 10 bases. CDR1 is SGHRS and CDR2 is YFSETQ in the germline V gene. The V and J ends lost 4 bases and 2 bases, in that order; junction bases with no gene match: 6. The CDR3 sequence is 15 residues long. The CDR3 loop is CASSPLGTGAYEQYF. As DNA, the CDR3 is TGCGCCAGCAGCCCCCTGGGGACAGGGGCCTACGAGCAGTACTTC.

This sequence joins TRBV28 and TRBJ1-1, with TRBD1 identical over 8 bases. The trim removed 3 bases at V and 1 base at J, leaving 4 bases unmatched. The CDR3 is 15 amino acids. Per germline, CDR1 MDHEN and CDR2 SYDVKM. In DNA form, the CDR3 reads TGTGCCAGCAGTTTGACAGGGGATAGGAACACTGAAGCTTTCTTT. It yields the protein CASSLTGDRNTEAFF.

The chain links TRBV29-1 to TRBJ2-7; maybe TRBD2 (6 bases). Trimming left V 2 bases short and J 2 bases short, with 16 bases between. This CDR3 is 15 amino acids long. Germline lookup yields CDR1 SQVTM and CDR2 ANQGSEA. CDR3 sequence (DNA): TGCAGCGTTGAAAAGGGACGTGGAGGGACCTACGAGCAGTACTTC. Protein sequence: CSVEKGRGGTYEQYF.

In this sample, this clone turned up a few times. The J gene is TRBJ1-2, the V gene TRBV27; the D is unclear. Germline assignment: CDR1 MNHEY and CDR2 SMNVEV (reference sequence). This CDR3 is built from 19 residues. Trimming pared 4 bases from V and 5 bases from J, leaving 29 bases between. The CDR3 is CASSSALLAVNKGFYGYTF. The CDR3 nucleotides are TGTGCCAGCAGTTCCGCCCTCTTGGCAGTTAATAAAGGGTTTTATGGCTACACCTTC.

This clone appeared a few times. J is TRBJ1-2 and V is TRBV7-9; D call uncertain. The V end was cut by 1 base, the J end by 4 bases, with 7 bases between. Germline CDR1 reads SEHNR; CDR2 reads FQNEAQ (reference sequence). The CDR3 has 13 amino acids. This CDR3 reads CASSLDPTYGYTF. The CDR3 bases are TGTGCCAGCAGCTTAGACCCGACCTATGGCTACACCTTC.

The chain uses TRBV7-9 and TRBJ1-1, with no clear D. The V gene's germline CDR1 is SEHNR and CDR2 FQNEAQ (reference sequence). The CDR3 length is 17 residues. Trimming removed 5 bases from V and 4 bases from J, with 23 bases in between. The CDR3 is CASSPQSGLLRRTEAFF. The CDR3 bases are TGTGCCAGCAGCCCCCAGTCGGGCCTATTAAGGCGCACTGAAGCTTTCTTT.

This CDR3 is CASSSGLTLSEQYF. In nucleotides, the CDR3 is TGCGCCAGCAGCTCGGGACTGACCTTAAGCGAGCAGTACTTC. The chain employs TRBV5-1 and TRBJ2-7; D perhaps matches TRBD2 (6 bases). V was pared by 3 bases and J by 6 bases, with 16 bases between. Germline values: CDR1 SGHRS, CDR2 YFSETQ. This CDR3 spans 14 amino acids.

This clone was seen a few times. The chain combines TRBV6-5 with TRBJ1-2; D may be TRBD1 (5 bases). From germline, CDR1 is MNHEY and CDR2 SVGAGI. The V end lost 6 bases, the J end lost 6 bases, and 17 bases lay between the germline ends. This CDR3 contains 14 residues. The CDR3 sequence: CASRTWGVGDGYTF. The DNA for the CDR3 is TGTGCCAGCAGGACATGGGGGGTAGGCGATGGCTACACCTTC.

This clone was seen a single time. The CDR3 DNA sequence: TGTGCCAGCAGCCTCGTGGAGGGGACCCAGTACTTC. It encodes CASSLVEGTQYF. The V gene is TRBV21-1, the J gene TRBJ2-5; TRBD2, as called in the table, went unchecked against the DNA. TRBV21-1 represents a pseudogene. The CDR3 is 12 residues long.

This CDR3 reads CAIRSTIGTDEKLFF. The CDR3, as DNA: TGTGCCATCAGGTCGACAATAGGGACGGATGAAAAACTGTTTTTT. V is TRBV10-3 and J is TRBJ1-4, with a possible D match to TRBD1 (5 bases). The ends were cut back, 6 bases at V and 6 bases at J, with 17 bases in the middle. The CDR3 extends over 15 amino acids. Germline V lookup: CDR1 ENHRY, CDR2 SYGVKD.

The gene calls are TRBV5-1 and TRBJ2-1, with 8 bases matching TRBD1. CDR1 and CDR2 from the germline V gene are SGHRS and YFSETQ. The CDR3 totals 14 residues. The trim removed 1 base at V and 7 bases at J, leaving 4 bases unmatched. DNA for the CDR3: TGCGCCAGCAGCTTGTTGACAGGGGTAAATGAGCAGTTCTTC. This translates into CASSLLTGVNEQFF.

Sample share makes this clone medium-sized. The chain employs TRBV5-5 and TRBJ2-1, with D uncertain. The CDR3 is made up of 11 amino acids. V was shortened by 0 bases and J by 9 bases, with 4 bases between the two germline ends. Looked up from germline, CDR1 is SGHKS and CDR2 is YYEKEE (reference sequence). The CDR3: CASSLDFEQFF. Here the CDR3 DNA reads TGTGCCAGCAGCTTGGATTTTGAGCAGTTCTTC.

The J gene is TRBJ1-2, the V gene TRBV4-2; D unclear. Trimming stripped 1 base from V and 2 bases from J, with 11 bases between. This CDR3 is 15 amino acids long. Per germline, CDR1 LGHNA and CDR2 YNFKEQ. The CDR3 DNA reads TGTGCCAGCAGCCAAGGGGAGTTGCCAAACTATGGCTACACCTTC. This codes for CASSQGELPNYGYTF.

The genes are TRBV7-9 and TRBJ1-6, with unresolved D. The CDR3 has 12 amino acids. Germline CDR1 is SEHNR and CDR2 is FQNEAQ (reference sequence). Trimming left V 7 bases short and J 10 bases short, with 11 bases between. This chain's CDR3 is CASTRIKSPLHF. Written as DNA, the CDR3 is TGTGCCAGCACCCGAATTAAGTCACCCCTCCACTTT.

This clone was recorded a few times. The CDR3 bases are TGCGCCAGCAGCTTTCCTCCTTCCTACAATGAGCAGTTCTTC. Protein: CASSFPPSYNEQFF. The chain combines TRBV5-1 with TRBJ2-1; D unclear. There are 14 residues in the CDR3. Germline V CDR1 and CDR2: SGHRS, YFSETQ. V lost 2 bases, J lost 1 base, and 7 bases lay in between. Combining the CDR3 with reference TRBV5-1 and TRBJ2-1 gives the whole variable domain KAGVTQTPRYLIKTRGQQVTLSCSPISGHRSVSWYQQTPGQGLQFLFEYFSETQRNKGNFPGRFSGRQFSNSRSEMNVSTLELGDSALYLCASSFPPSYNEQFFGPGTRLTVL.

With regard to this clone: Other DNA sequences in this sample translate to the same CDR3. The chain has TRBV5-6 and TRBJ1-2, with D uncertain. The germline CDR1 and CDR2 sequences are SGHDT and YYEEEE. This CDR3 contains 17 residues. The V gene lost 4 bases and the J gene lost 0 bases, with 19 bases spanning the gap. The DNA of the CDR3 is TGTGCCAGCAGCCGGCCCAATCCGCCCCCCACTAACTATGGCTACACCTTC. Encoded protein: CASSRPNPPPTNYGYTF.

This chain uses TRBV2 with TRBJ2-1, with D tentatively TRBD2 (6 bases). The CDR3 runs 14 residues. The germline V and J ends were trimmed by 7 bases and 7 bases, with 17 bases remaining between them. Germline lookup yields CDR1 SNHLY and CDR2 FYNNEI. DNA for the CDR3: TGTGCCAGCATCGGGGTTCGCGGGGCAAATGAGCAGTTCTTC. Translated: CASIGVRGANEQFF.

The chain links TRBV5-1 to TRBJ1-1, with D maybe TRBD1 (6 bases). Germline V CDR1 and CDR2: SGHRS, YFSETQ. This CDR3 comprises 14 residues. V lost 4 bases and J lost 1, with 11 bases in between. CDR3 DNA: TGCGCCAGCAGCCCGGGGGCAGGGAACACTGAAGCTTTCTTT. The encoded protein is CASSPGAGNTEAFF.

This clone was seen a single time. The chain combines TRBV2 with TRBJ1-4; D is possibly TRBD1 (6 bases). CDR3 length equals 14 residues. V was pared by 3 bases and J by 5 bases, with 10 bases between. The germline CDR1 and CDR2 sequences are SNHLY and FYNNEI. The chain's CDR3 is CASSDGGANEKLFF. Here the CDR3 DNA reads TGTGCCAGCAGTGACGGGGGGGCGAATGAAAAACTGTTTTTT. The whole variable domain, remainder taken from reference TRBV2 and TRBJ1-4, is EPEVTQTPSHQVTQMGQEVILRCVPISNHLYFYWYRQILGQKVEFLVSFYNNEISEKSEIFDDQFSVERPDGSNFTLKIRSTKLEDSAMYFCASSDGGANEKLFFGSGTQLSVL.

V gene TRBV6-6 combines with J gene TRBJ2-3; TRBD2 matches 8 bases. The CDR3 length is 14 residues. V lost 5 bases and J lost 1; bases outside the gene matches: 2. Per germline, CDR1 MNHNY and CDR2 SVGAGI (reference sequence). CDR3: CASSRRGGTDTQYF. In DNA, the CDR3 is TGTGCCAGCAGTAGGCGGGGGGGCACAGATACGCAGTATTTT.

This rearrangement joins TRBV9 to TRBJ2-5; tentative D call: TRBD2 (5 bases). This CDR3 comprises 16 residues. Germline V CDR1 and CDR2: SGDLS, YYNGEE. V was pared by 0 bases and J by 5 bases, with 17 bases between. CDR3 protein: CASSVGSGTSMETQYF. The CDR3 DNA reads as TGTGCCAGCAGCGTAGGGTCGGGAACCTCAATGGAGACCCAGTACTTC.

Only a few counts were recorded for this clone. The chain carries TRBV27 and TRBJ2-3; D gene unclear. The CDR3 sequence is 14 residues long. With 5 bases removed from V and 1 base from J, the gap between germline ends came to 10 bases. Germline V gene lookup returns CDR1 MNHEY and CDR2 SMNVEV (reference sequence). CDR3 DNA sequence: TGTGCCAGCAGTCCCCCTAGGGGCACAGATACGCAGTATTTT. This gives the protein CASSPPRGTDTQYF.